The 19 T cell receptor beta chains in this list originate from one sample, sequenced in a study of T-cell reconstitution after alpha-beta-depleted transplantation in children. During its preparation, the TCRbeta library received unique molecular identifiers. From the PCR reads, TCRdb called clonotypes with MiXCR, one entry per CDR3 protein. The table records some 310,000 distinct CDR3 sequences, approximately 23% of them present only once. Source: PBMCs, mostly from graft donor cells, taken 180 days after TCRalphabeta/CD19-depleted stem cell transplant. Every receptor here comes from a male patient younger than 18 who had a stem cell transplant for acute lymphoblastic leukemia, so the T cells may come from the graft donor.

This chain joins TRBV7-9 and TRBJ2-3; D is unresolved. The CDR3 has 14 amino acids. The V gene's germline CDR1 is SEHNR and CDR2 FQNEAQ (reference sequence). The V and J ends lost 3 bases and 2 bases respectively, with 9 bases between them. CDR3 protein: CASSFTGHTDTQYF. CDR3 DNA: TGTGCCAGCAGCTTTACCGGCCACACAGATACGCAGTATTTT.

This clonotype has only a few counts. This chain links TRBV4-1 with TRBJ2-1; 14 bases are shared with TRBD2. The trim removed 5 bases at V and 4 bases at J, leaving 4 bases unmatched. This CDR3 is 16 amino acids long. Germline CDR1 and CDR2: MGHRA and YSYEKL. CDR3 coding DNA: TGCGCCAGCAGCACCCGACTAGCGGGAGGGTACAATGAGCAGTTCTTC. Encoded protein: CASSTRLAGGYNEQFF.

This clonotype was seen only a few times. The rearrangement joins TRBV7-9 to TRBJ2-3; 8 nucleotides agree with TRBD2. V trimming: 4 bases; J trimming: 1 base; junction bases outside the gene matches: 7. Germline V gene sequence: CDR1 SEHNR, CDR2 FQNEAQ (reference sequence). The CDR3 loop spans 16 amino acids. The CDR3 DNA reads TGTGCCAGCAGCTCCGGGGGGGCGGAGGGCACAGATACGCAGTATTTT. It yields the protein CASSSGGAEGTDTQYF.

The table lists this clonotype with a few counts. The CDR3 spells CASSPPTYEQFF. The CDR3 coding sequence is TGTGCCAGCAGCCCACCAACGTATGAGCAGTTCTTC. V is TRBV7-9 and J is TRBJ2-1, with D hard to call. There are 12 residues in the CDR3. Looked up from germline, CDR1 is SEHNR and CDR2 is FQNEAQ (reference sequence). Trimming took off 5 bases at V and 8 bases at J, with 10 bases between the two ends. Variable domain in full (rest from reference TRBV7-9 and TRBJ2-1): DTGVSQNPRHKITKRGQNVTFRCDPISEHNRLYWYRQTLGQGPEFLTYFQNEAQLEKSRLLSDRFSAERPKGSFSTLEIQRTEQGDSAMYLCASSPPTYEQFFGPGTRLTVL.

The V call is TRBV12-3 or TRBV12-4, the J call TRBJ2-1, with 9 positions matching TRBD2. The CDR3 runs to 14 residues. Unmatched junction bases numbered 2, after V lost 8 bases and J lost 0 bases. The CDR3 DNA reads TGTGCCAGCGATAGCGGGAGCTCCTACAATGAGCAGTTCTTC. It is translated as CASDSGSSYNEQFF.

Only a few counts were recorded for this clonotype. The DNA for the CDR3 is TGCGCCAGCAGCTTCCATAGGGCTCCGAACACCGGGGAGCTGTTTTTT. Translation gives CASSFHRAPNTGELFF. The V call is TRBV4-1, the J call TRBJ2-2; D uncertain. CDR1 MGHRA and CDR2 YSYEKL come from the germline V gene. Trimming stripped 5 bases from V and 0 bases from J, with 13 bases between. CDR3 length equals 16 residues.

This clonotype was observed a handful of times. J is TRBJ2-2 and V is TRBV20-1; no reliable D call. The germline gives CDR1 DFQATT, CDR2 SNEGSKA (reference sequence). V lost 0 bases, J lost 6 bases, and 8 bases lay in between. The CDR3 has 13 residues. DNA of the CDR3: TGCAGTGCTAGAGATCCCCTTCCCGGGGAGCTGTTTTTT. Residues: CSARDPLPGELFF.

This sequence joins TRBV5-1 and TRBJ2-3, with D hard to call. The CDR3 spans 12 residues. The germline CDR1 and CDR2 sequences are SGHRS and YFSETQ. Trimming stripped 6 bases from V and 0 bases from J, with 5 bases between. In DNA form, the CDR3 reads TGCGCCAGCACAACTAGCACAGATACGCAGTATTTT. Amino acids: CASTTSTDTQYF.

This clonotype appeared once. The chain combines TRBV25-1 with TRBJ2-6, with D possibly matching TRBD2 (6 bases). V dropped 0 bases and J dropped 2 bases, with 8 bases sitting between them. CDR1 and CDR2 (germline): MGHDK, SYGVNS. This CDR3 is 16 amino acids long. The chain's CDR3 is CASSEYGGAGANVLTF. CDR3 coding DNA: TGTGCCAGCAGTGAATACGGCGGGGCTGGGGCCAACGTCCTGACTTTC.

This clonotype was found a few times. The J gene is TRBJ2-4, the V gene TRBV5-1; possibly TRBD1 or TRBD2 for D (6 bases each). In germline, CDR1 is SGHRS, CDR2 YFSETQ. V was clipped by 3 bases and J by 3 bases, with 16 bases between them. The CDR3 sequence is 16 residues long. For the CDR3, the DNA is TGCGCCAGCAGCTGGGACTGGGGGCCGGGCAAAAACATTCAGTACTTC. Its protein is CASSWDWGPGKNIQYF.

The sample holds a few counts of this clonotype. The chain uses TRBV6-1 and TRBJ2-7, with 7 bases matching TRBD1. This CDR3 is 15 amino acids long. Germline loops: CDR1 MNHNS, CDR2 SASEGT. V shed 6 bases, J shed 3 bases, and the junction held 11 bases outside the gene matches. CDR3 residues: CASRRLRGIGYEQYF. DNA for the CDR3: TGTGCCAGCAGACGTCTCAGGGGGATAGGCTACGAGCAGTACTTC.

This chain connects TRBV18 to TRBJ2-7; perhaps D is TRBD1 or TRBD2 (5 bases each). The germline V and J ends were trimmed by 1 base and 4 bases, with 14 bases remaining between them. This CDR3 comprises 15 residues. CDR1 and CDR2 (germline): KGHSH, LQKENI. The CDR3 DNA reads as TGTGCCAGCTCACCACACTCAGGGCGGACTTACGAGCAGTACTTC. The encoded protein is CASSPHSGRTYEQYF.

This clonotype has ten or more counts. This chain uses TRBV24-1 with TRBJ2-4; weak D call: TRBD2 (5 bases). Trimming removed 3 bases at V and 0 bases at J, with 14 bases between. The V gene's germline CDR1 is KGHDR and CDR2 SFDVKD. This CDR3 contains 17 residues. CDR3 region: CATSDPQLGLAKNIQYF. The CDR3 DNA reads as TGTGCCACCAGTGATCCCCAACTAGGACTAGCCAAAAACATTCAGTACTTC.

This chain links TRBV12-3 or TRBV12-4 with TRBJ2-5; 8 bases map to TRBD1. J gave up 7 bases and V 3 bases, and 10 bases lay outside the gene matches. The CDR3 sequence is 15 residues long. For the CDR3, the DNA is TGTGCCAGCAGTTTGGGACAGGCGCTTGGTGGGACCCAGTACTTC. It specifies CASSLGQALGGTQYF.

This clonotype was counted a few times. This sequence joins TRBV7-9 and TRBJ2-7, with D maybe TRBD1 (5 bases). CDR3 length: 16 amino acids. V lost 0 bases, J lost 3 bases, and 15 bases lay in between. Per the germline V gene, CDR1 is SEHNR and CDR2 is FQNEAQ (reference sequence). The CDR3 sequence is CASSLAVLDNGYEQYF. Here the CDR3 DNA reads TGTGCCAGCAGCTTAGCGGTGTTGGACAACGGCTACGAGCAGTACTTC.

The chain links TRBV12-3 or TRBV12-4 to TRBJ1-3, with unresolved D. The CDR3 extends over 13 amino acids. Trimming stripped 6 bases from V and 2 bases from J, with 8 bases between. This chain's CDR3 is CASRDLAGNTIYF. CDR3 coding DNA: TGTGCCAGCAGGGACTTGGCTGGAAACACCATATATTTT.

CDR3 DNA sequence: TGTGCCATATGCACAGATACGCAGTATTTT. Translating it yields CAICTDTQYF. This sequence joins TRBV2 and TRBJ2-3; D is unresolved. This CDR3 is 10 amino acids long. CDR1 and CDR2 (germline): SNHLY, FYNNEI. The V end lost 10 bases, the J end lost 1 base, and 3 bases lay between the germline ends.

The rearrangement links TRBV6-5 to TRBJ2-7, with D perhaps matching TRBD2 (5 bases). From germline, CDR1 is MNHEY and CDR2 SVGAGI. The CDR3 consists of 12 residues. V dropped 7 bases and J dropped 3 bases, with 10 bases sitting between them. CDR3: CASNAADYEQYF. CDR3 DNA: TGTGCCAGCAATGCAGCGGACTACGAGCAGTACTTC.

This chain connects TRBV24-1 to TRBJ2-3; tentatively, D is TRBD2 (5 bases). The CDR3 loop spans 15 amino acids. The germline V gene has CDR1 KGHDR and CDR2 SFDVKD. V dropped 0 bases and J dropped 4 bases, with 10 bases sitting between them. CDR3 bases: TGTGCCACCAGTGATTTGCGTCGGGGTTCAGATACGCAGTATTTT. Protein sequence: CATSDLRRGSDTQYF.